One sample yielded the 19 T cell receptor beta chains listed below, sequenced in a study of T cell responses to AZD1222 COVID-19 vaccine. Generated by immunoSEQ multiplex PCR, the TCRdb table keeps only in-frame clones and is missing some. The sample shows 100,000 to 150,000 clones, nearly 90% of them seen only once. This specimen was peripheral blood, taken on day 0 of AZD1222 vaccination. These TCRs come from an adult in good health.

A single count supports this clone. The V and J genes are TRBV10-1 and TRBJ1-4; D is possibly TRBD1 (6 bases). This CDR3 contains 13 residues. The V end was cut by 7 bases, the J end by 6 bases, with 12 bases between. Germline loops: CDR1 WNHNN, CDR2 SYGVQD (reference sequence). CDR3 sequence (DNA): TGCGCCAGCATTTGGGACATAGATGAAAAACTGTTTTTT. This encodes CASIWDIDEKLFF.

The chain employs TRBV6-2 or TRBV6-3 and TRBJ1-2; TRBD1 might be the D (6 bases). V dropped 2 bases and J dropped 0 bases, with 10 bases sitting between them. CDR3 length: 15 residues. Germline-derived CDR1 and CDR2 are MNHEY and SVGEGT. CDR3 loop: CASSYEDRANYGYTF. The CDR3 coding sequence is TGTGCCAGCAGTTACGAGGACAGAGCTAACTATGGCTACACCTTC.

CDR3 protein: CAWSVGSGPLYEQYF. The CDR3 DNA reads as TGTGCCTGGAGTGTGGGATCGGGGCCACTCTACGAGCAGTACTTC. The chain recombines TRBV30 with TRBJ2-7; perhaps D is TRBD1 or TRBD2 (5 bases each). The CDR3 is 15 residues long. Trimming stripped 0 bases from V and 3 bases from J, with 15 bases between. CDR1 is GTSNPN and CDR2 is SVGIG in the germline V gene (reference sequence).

The chain employs TRBV6-5 and TRBJ2-7, with D perhaps TRBD1 (5 bases). The V end was cut by 7 bases, the J end by 0 bases, with 10 bases between. This CDR3 is built from 13 residues. The V gene's germline CDR1 is MNHEY and CDR2 SVGAGI. CDR3 region: CASKTGPSYEQYF. CDR3 nucleotides: TGTGCCAGCAAAACAGGTCCCTCCTACGAGCAGTACTTC.

The J gene is TRBJ2-3, the V gene TRBV30, with 11 nucleotides matching TRBD2. This CDR3 contains 14 residues. CDR1 is GTSNPN, CDR2 SVGIG, per germline (reference sequence). Trimming cost V 2 bases and J 7 bases; bases outside gene matches: 5. The CDR3 is CAWSSTSGGYTQYF. CDR3 nucleotide sequence: TGTGCCTGGAGTTCCACTAGCGGGGGTTATACGCAGTATTTT.

This clone was seen only once. The chain joins TRBV24-1 to TRBJ2-1; tentatively, D is TRBD1 (6 bases). CDR3 length: 15 residues. Trimming took 4 bases from V and 0 from J, leaving 9 bases between them. Looked up from germline, CDR1 is KGHDR and CDR2 is SFDVKD. Written as DNA, the CDR3 is TGTGCCACCAGTGAAGGGGACATCTCCTACAATGAGCAGTTCTTC. This encodes CATSEGDISYNEQFF.

This clone was seen a handful of times. The genes are TRBV6-5 and TRBJ2-7; the D is unclear. With 5 bases removed from V and 3 bases from J, the gap between germline ends came to 8 bases. This CDR3 comprises 12 residues. Germline V gives CDR1 MNHEY, CDR2 SVGAGI. The CDR3 DNA reads as TGTGCCAGCAGTAACACAAGCTACGAGCAGTACTTC. It is translated as CASSNTSYEQYF.

This clone was detected once. The chain carries TRBV5-1 and TRBJ1-2; D is possibly TRBD1 (6 bases). The CDR3 consists of 12 residues. The germline V and J ends were trimmed by 4 bases and 8 bases, with 12 bases remaining between them. Germline assignment: CDR1 SGHRS and CDR2 YFSETQ. This CDR3 is CASSPGAGGYTF. The CDR3 DNA reads as TGCGCCAGCAGCCCGGGGGCAGGCGGCTACACCTTC.

The chain has TRBV6-4 and TRBJ2-1, with TRBD1 identical over 7 bases. Trimming cost V 4 bases and J 8 bases; bases outside gene matches: 14. CDR3 size: 16 residues. Per germline, CDR1 MRHNA and CDR2 SNTAGT. CDR3 coding DNA: TGTGCCAGCAGTGCCCTCTTACAGGGGAAAGCGGATGAGCAGTTCTTC. Protein product: CASSALLQGKADEQFF.

The chain combines TRBV10-2 with TRBJ2-2, with TRBD2 matching over 11 bases. Germline CDR1 and CDR2: WSHSY and SAAADI. The J segment lost 4 bases and the V segment lost 5 bases, leaving 9 bases of the junction unmatched. The CDR3 covers 17 residues. CDR3 nucleotides: TGCGCCAGCAGTCAAAGGGCTCTAGCGGGGGGCACCGGGGAGCTGTTTTTT. It yields the protein CASSQRALAGGTGELFF.

The genes are TRBV9 and TRBJ2-3; 14 bases are a match to TRBD2. The ends lost 3 bases at V and 4 bases at J; junction bases unmatched: 1. Germline V lookup: CDR1 SGDLS, CDR2 YYNGEE. There are 15 residues in the CDR3. CDR3 bases: TGTGCCAGCAGCGGGACTAGCGGGGGGTCAGATACGCAGTATTTT. It is translated as CASSGTSGGSDTQYF.

The gene calls are TRBV7-2 and TRBJ2-5; TRBD2 matches at 8 bases. The junction had 7 bases not matched to a gene; V was cut back by 5 bases and J by 5 bases. The CDR3 loop spans 14 amino acids. Germline assignment: CDR1 SGHTA and CDR2 FQGNSA. CDR3 sequence reads: CASSQGLAGETQYF. CDR3 bases: TGTGCCAGCAGCCAAGGACTAGCAGGGGAGACCCAGTACTTC.

The chain couples TRBV7-2 to TRBJ2-1; 10 bases fit TRBD1. This CDR3 comprises 15 residues. The germline V gene has CDR1 SGHTA and CDR2 FQGNSA. Trimming at V came to 4 bases and at J to 7 bases, leaving 7 bases not matched to a gene. The CDR3: CASSSTGQGKNEQFF. DNA for the CDR3: TGTGCCAGCAGCTCCACGGGACAGGGGAAGAATGAGCAGTTCTTC.

J is TRBJ2-7 and V is TRBV6-5; 14 bases fit TRBD2. This CDR3 has 15 amino acids. With V trimmed by 2 bases and J by 3 bases, 0 bases remained unmatched. Per germline, CDR1 MNHEY and CDR2 SVGAGI. The CDR3 spells CASSYGTSGSYEQYF. The DNA of the CDR3 is TGTGCCAGCAGTTACGGGACTAGCGGGAGCTACGAGCAGTACTTC.

The rearrangement uses TRBV6-4 and TRBJ2-2; D remains unclear. Germline lookup yields CDR1 MRHNA and CDR2 SNTAGT. Trimming removed 2 bases at V and 1 base at J, with 11 bases between. The length of the CDR3 is 16 residues. The CDR3 region is CASSDPRLGNTGELFF. CDR3 DNA: TGTGCCAGCAGTGACCCTCGCCTCGGGAACACCGGGGAGCTGTTTTTT.

This sequence joins TRBV13 and TRBJ2-1; tentative D call: TRBD2 (6 bases). The V gene's germline CDR1 is PRHDT and CDR2 FYEKMQ (reference sequence). Trimming left V 7 bases short and J 4 bases short, with 20 bases between. The CDR3 has 16 residues. The CDR3 DNA reads TGTGCCAGCACCGCGCGGGCGGGAACACCTTACAATGAGCAGTTCTTC. Amino acid sequence: CASTARAGTPYNEQFF.

The chain recombines TRBV14 with TRBJ2-2; 11 positions agree with TRBD2. Germline loops: CDR1 SGHDN, CDR2 FVKESK. The CDR3 spans 15 residues. The V gene end was trimmed by 4 bases and the J gene end by 4 bases; junction bases not matched to a gene: 2. CDR3 sequence (DNA): TGTGCCAGCAGCCGTGGACTAGCGGGCACCGGGGAGCTGTTTTTT. Amino acids: CASSRGLAGTGELFF.

The CDR3 loop reads CASSLRRGPSYNEQFF. The CDR3 DNA reads as TGTGCCAGCAGCTTGAGGCGGGGGCCCTCCTACAATGAGCAGTTCTTC. The chain recombines TRBV5-4 with TRBJ2-1, with D tentatively TRBD2 (7 bases). Germline lookup yields CDR1 SGHNT and CDR2 YYREEE (reference sequence). Between the trimmed V and J ends, which lost 1 base and 0 bases, there was a span of 11 bases. The CDR3 sequence is 16 residues long.

The chain is built from TRBV5-1 and TRBJ1-2; the match to TRBD1 covers 7 bases. The germline V gene has CDR1 SGHRS and CDR2 YFSETQ. CDR3 length: 13 amino acids. Losses at the gene ends were 4 bases for V and 4 bases for J; bases not matched to a gene: 4. The CDR3 nucleotides read TGCGCCAGCAGCGGACAGGACTCCTATGGCTACACCTTC. Protein product: CASSGQDSYGYTF.